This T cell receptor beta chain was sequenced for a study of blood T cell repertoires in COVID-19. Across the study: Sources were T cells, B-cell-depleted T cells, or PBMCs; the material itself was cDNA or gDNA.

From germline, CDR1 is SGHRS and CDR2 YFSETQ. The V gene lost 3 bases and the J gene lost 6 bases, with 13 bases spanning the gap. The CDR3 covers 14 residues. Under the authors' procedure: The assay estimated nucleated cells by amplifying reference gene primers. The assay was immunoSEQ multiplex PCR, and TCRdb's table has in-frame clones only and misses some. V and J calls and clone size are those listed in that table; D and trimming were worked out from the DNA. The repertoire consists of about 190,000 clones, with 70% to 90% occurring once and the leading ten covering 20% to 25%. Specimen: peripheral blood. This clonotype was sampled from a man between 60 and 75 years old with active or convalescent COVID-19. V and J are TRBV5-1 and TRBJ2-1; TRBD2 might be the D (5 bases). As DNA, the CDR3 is TGCGCCAGCAGCTGGACCCCGGGGATCAATGAGCAGTTCTTC. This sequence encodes CASSWTPGINEQFF.